This record concerns one TCR beta chain sequence. The source of the sample is a study of T-cell memory formation after mild COVID-19. A single record per CDR3 protein comes from TCRdb applying MiXCR to the 5' RACE reads. Of 120,000 or so distinct CDR3 sequences listed, 15% to 20% are singletons. The CDR3 sequence is 16 residues long. Trimming cost V 0 bases and J 3 bases; bases outside gene matches: 7. Germline V gene data show CDR1 as DFQATT and CDR2 as SNEGSKA (reference sequence). The chain links TRBV20-1 to TRBJ2-7; 11 bases line up with TRBD2. The sequence derives from an adult woman who had mild COVID-19 (a few samples of this study predate the infection). Cell type and time point are not known. The sequencing sample was made of PBMCs or a T cell subset sorted from them (not recorded which). CDR3 region: CSAREGLAVIGYEQYF. The CDR3 DNA reads TGCAGTGCTAGAGAGGGACTAGCGGTGATCGGCTACGAGCAGTACTTC.